Described below is a single TCR beta chain sequence and its context. Using immunoSEQ multiplex PCR, the repertoire was profiled, and TCRdb retains in-frame clones only, with some absent. The sample has 2 million to 2.5 million clones; more than 85% are singletons. The data derive from a study of shared clonotypes between healthy human individuals. This CDR3 is 15 amino acids long. Deletions cut 2 bases from V and 1 base from J, with 7 bases between. Germline loops: CDR1 SGDLS, CDR2 YYNGEE. The sequence was collected from a man aged 18-30 years in good health. Some clones in this sample may be carry-over from other donors' samples. The chain joins TRBV9 to TRBJ2-6; possible D gene TRBD2, 5 bases. The sequencing input was naive CD4+ T cells from PBMCs. Subset here: CD45RA+ positively selected. The CDR3 DNA is TGTGCCAGCAGCGTTAGGGAGTCTGGGGCCAACGTCCTGACTTTC. Amino acid sequence: CASSVRESGANVLTF.